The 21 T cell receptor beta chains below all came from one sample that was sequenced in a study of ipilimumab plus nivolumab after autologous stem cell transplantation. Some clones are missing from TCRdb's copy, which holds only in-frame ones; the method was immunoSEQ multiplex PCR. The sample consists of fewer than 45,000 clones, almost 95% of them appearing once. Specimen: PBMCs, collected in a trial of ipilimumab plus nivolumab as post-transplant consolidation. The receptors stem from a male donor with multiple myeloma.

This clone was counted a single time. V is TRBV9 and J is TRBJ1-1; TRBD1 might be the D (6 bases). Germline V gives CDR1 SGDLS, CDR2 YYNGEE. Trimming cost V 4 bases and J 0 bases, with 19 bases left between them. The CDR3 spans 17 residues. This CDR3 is CASSQKSKHRVNTEAFF. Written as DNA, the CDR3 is TGTGCCAGCAGCCAGAAGAGTAAACACAGGGTGAACACTGAAGCTTTCTTT.

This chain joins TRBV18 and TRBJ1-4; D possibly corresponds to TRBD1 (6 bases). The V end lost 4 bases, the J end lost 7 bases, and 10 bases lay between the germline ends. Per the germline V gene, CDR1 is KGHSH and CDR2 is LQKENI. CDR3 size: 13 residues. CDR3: CASSRTATEKLFF. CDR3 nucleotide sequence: TGTGCCAGCTCACGGACAGCTACTGAAAAACTGTTTTTT.

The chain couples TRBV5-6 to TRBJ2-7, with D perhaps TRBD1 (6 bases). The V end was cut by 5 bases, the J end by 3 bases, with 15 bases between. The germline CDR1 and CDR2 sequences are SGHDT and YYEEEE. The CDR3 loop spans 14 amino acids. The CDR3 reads CASRKTGSLYEQYF. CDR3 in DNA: TGTGCCAGCAGAAAAACAGGGTCTCTCTACGAGCAGTACTTC.

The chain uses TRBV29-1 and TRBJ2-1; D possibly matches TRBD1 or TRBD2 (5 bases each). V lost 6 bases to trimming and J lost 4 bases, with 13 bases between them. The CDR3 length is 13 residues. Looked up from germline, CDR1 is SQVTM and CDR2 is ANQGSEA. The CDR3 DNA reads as TGCAGCGTACCCCGGGACGGGTACAATGAGCAGTTCTTC. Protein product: CSVPRDGYNEQFF.

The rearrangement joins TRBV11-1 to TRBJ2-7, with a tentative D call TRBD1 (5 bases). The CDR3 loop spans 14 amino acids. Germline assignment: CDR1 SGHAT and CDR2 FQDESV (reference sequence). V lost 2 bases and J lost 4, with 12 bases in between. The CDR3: CASSLQGSPYEQYF. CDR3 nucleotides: TGTGCCAGCAGCTTACAGGGTTCCCCGTACGAGCAGTACTTC.

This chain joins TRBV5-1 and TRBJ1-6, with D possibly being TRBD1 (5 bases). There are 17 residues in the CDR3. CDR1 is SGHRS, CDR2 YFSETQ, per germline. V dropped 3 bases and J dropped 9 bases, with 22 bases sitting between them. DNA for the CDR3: TGCGCCAGCAGCTCGCCCTCGGGCTCCCCAGGGAGTTCACCCCTCCACTTT. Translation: CASSSPSGSPGSSPLHF.

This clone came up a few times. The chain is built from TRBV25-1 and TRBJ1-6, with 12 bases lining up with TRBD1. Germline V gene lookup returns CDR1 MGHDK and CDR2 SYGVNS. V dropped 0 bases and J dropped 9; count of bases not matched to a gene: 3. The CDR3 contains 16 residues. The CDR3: CASSEYGTGGSSPLHF. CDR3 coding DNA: TGTGCCAGCAGTGAATACGGGACAGGGGGCTCTTCACCCCTCCACTTT.

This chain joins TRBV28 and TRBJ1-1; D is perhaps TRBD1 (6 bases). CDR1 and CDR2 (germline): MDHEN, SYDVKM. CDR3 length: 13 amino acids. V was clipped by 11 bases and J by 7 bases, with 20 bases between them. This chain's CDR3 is CAARLQGVSEAFF. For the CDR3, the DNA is TGTGCCGCCCGATTACAGGGTGTCAGTGAAGCTTTCTTT.

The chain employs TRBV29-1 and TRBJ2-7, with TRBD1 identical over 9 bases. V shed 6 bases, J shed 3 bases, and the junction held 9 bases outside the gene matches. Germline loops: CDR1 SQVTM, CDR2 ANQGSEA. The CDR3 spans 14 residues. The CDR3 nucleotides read TGCAGCGTCGCGAGGACAGGGGTGAACTACGAGCAGTACTTC. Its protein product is CSVARTGVNYEQYF.

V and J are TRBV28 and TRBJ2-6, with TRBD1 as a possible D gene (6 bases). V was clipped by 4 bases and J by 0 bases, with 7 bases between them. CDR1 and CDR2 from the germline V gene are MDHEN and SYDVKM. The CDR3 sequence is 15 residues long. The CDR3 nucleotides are TGTGCCAGCAGTTCACAGGGCTCTGGGGCCAACGTCCTGACTTTC. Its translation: CASSSQGSGANVLTF. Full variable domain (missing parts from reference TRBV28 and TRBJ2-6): DVKVTQSSRYLVKRTGEKVFLECVQDMDHENMFWYRQDPGLGLRLIYFSYDVKMKEKGDIPEGYSVSREKKERFSLILESASTNQTSMYLCASSSQGSGANVLTFGAGSRLTVL.

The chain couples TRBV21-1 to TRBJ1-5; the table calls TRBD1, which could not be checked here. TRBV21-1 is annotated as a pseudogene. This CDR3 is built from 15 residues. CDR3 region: CASSSQGARGQPQHF. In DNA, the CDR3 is TGTGCCAGCAGCTCACAGGGGGCGAGGGGTCAGCCCCAGCATTTT.

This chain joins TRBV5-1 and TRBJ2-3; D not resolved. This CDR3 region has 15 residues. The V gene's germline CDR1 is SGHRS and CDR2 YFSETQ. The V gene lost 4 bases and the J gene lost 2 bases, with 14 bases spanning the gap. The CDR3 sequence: CASSPSSSTTDTQYF. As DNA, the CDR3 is TGCGCCAGCAGCCCAAGCTCTTCAACCACAGATACGCAGTATTTT.

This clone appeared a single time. CDR3 nucleotide sequence: TGTGCCAGCAGCTTGGGTAAGGATCCCATGAACACTGAAGCTTTCTTT. Protein sequence: CASSLGKDPMNTEAFF. The chain has TRBV7-2 and TRBJ1-1; D not certain. The CDR3 totals 16 residues. Germline values: CDR1 SGHTA, CDR2 FQGNSA. V was cut by 3 bases and J by 0 bases, with 14 bases left in between.

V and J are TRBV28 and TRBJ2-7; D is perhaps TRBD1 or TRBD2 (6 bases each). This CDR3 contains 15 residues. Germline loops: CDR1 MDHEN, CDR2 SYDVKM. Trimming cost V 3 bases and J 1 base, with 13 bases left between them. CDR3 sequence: CASSFRGTRSYEQYF. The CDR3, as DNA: TGTGCCAGCAGTTTCCGGGGGACACGGTCCTACGAGCAGTACTTC.

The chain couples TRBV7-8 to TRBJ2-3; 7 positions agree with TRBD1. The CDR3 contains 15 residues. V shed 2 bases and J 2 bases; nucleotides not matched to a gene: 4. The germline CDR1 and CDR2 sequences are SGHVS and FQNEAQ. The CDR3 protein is CASSLRDSSTDTQYF. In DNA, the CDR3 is TGTGCCAGCAGCTTACGGGACAGCTCCACAGATACGCAGTATTTT.

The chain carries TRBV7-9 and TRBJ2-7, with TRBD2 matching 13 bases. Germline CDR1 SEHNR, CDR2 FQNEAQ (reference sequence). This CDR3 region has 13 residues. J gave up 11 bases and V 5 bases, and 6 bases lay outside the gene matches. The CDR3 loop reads CASSPGTSGEKYF. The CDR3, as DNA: TGTGCCAGCAGCCCCGGGACTAGCGGGGAGAAGTACTTC.

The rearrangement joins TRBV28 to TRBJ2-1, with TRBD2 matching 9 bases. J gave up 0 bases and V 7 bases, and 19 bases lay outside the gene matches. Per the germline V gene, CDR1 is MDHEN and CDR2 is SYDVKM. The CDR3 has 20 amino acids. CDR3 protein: CASTSLHGASGASSYNEQFF. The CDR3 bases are TGTGCCAGCACCTCCCTGCACGGTGCTAGCGGGGCCAGCTCCTACAATGAGCAGTTCTTC.

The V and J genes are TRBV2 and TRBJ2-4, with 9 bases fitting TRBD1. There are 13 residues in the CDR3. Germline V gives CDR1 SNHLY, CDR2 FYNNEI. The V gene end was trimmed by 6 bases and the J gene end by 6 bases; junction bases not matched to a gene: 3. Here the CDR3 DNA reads TGTGCCAGCAGCACGACAGGGGGAAACATTCAGTACTTC. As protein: CASSTTGGNIQYF.

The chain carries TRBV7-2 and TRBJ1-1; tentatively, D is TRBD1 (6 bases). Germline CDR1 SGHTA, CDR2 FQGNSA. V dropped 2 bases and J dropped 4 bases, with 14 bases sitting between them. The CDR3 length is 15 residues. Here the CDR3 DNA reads TGTGCCAGCAGCTTATTGAGGGGGTGGGGCACTGAAGCTTTCTTT. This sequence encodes CASSLLRGWGTEAFF.

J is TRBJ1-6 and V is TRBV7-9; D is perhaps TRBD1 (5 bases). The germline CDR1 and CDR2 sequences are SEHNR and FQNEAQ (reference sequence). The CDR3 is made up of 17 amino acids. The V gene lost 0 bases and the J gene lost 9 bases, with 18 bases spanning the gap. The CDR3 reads CASSLAGIGGTGSPLHF. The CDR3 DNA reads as TGTGCCAGCAGCTTAGCTGGGATCGGGGGGACTGGTTCACCCCTCCACTTT. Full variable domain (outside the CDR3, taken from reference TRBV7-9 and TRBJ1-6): DTGVSQNPRHKITKRGQNVTFRCDPISEHNRLYWYRQTLGQGPEFLTYFQNEAQLEKSRLLSDRFSAERPKGSFSTLEIQRTEQGDSAMYLCASSLAGIGGTGSPLHFGNGTRLTVT.

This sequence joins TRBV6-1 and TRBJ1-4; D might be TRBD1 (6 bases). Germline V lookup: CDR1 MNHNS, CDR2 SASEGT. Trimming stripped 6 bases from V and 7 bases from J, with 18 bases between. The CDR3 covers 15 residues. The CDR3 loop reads CASSPQGGWGEKLFF. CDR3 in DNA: TGTGCCAGCAGCCCCCAAGGGGGGTGGGGTGAAAAACTGTTTTTT.